Below, one T cell receptor (beta chain) is given with its context. Its specificity is not known. One end of the junction is discordant with germline, which a read error may explain. Findings and limits, study-wide: In terms of TCR gene usage, tumor memory CD4+ T cells clustered together with blood and lymph node memory CD4+ cells, as well as with lymph node naive CD4+ cells. Greatest tumor Treg TCR overlap was with tumor naive CD4+ cells.

Constant-region reverse primers amplified full-length variable regions, followed by semi-nested Nested Universal Primer A PCR. In TCRdb, the 5' RACE reads were re-called with MiXCR into one record per CDR3 protein. The sample yields approximately 53,000 distinct CDR3 sequences, 25% to 30% seen once. CD4+CD45RO+CD25- cells were isolated as memory CD4+ T cells. This TCR was sampled from a female donor with breast cancer. Sequenced material: tumor-infiltrating memory CD4+ T cells sorted from the breast tumor. As for subset: memory CD4+ T cells, CD4+CD45RO+CD25-.

CDR3 sequence reads: CASRPGGKTGNTICF. DNA for the CDR3: TGCGCCAGCCGCCCTGGGGGTAAAACTGGAAACACCATATGTTTT. The chain employs TRBV5-1 and TRBJ1-3; TRBD1 might be the D (5 bases). The CDR3 has 15 amino acids. Germline V CDR1 and CDR2: SGHRS, YFSETQ. The complete variable domain, with remaining parts taken from reference TRBV5-1 and TRBJ1-3, reads KAGVTQTPRYLIKTRGQQVTLSCSPISGHRSVSWYQQTPGQGLQFLFEYFSETQRNKGNFPGRFSGRQFSNSRSEMNVSTLELGDSALYLCASRPGGKTGNTICFGEGSWLTVV.